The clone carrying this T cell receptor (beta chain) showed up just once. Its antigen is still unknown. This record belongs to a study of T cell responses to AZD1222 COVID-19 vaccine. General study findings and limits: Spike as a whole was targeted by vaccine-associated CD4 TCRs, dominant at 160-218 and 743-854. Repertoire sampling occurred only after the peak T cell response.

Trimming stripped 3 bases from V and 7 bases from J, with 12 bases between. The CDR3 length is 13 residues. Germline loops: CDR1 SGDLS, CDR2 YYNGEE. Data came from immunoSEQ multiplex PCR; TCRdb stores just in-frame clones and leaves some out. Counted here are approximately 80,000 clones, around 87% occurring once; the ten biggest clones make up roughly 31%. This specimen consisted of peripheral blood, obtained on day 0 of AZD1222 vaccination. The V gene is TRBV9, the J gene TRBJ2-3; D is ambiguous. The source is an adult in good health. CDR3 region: CASSAGGKNTQYF. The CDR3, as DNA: TGTGCCAGCAGCGCCGGTGGGAAGAATACGCAGTATTTT.